This T cell receptor beta chain was captured in a study of CD8 T cells in Susac syndrome. Recently defined diagnostic criteria for definite or probable disease were fulfilled by Susac syndrome patients. After extraction with the RNeasy kit, roughly 0.45 to 1 ug of the RNA was reverse transcribed using random hexamers. TCRdb fed the immunoSEQ multiplex PCR reads into MiXCR, producing one record per CDR3 protein. The sample lists under 200,000 distinct CDR3 sequences; about 96% were seen once. With 4 bases removed from V and 4 bases from J, the gap between germline ends came to 11 bases. Germline V gene data show CDR1 as SNHLY and CDR2 as FYNNEI. This CDR3 contains 13 residues.

This chain uses TRBV2 with TRBJ2-7; unclear D gene. This receptor was taken from a human donor with Susac syndrome. What was sequenced was CD4+ T cells from PBMCs. DNA for the CDR3: TGTGCCAGCAGTGCGGTAGCTTCGTACGAGCAGTACTTC. Translation gives CASSAVASYEQYF.